A single T cell receptor beta chain is shown here with its context. Its antigen is still unknown. No base quality information exists; no much larger clone differs at one position. Sequences SGHVS (CDR1) and FQNEAQ (CDR2) are obtained from the germline V gene. The CDR3 runs 16 residues from the cysteine to the phenylalanine. Only CDR3 DNA is held: 48 bases, read in frame from base 1. The junction shows trimming of 4 bases on V and 4 bases on J, and the gene matches do not reach 9 bases of it. These data originate in a study of cytomegalovirus exposure and HLA in healthy donors (dated by TCRdb to about 2017). With respect to the entire study: An earlier analysis of a few hundred of the donors reported 276 Gb of sequence data and 95 million to 140 million unique TCR beta sequences obtained from roughly 170 million T cells. Roughly 300 gigabases of sequencing data and around 80 million unique TCR sequences made up an early release that covered 500 to 650 HLA-typed donors. Of the 300 to 500 genotyped donors, roughly 80% were placed in the genetic ancestry cluster associated with self-reported Caucasian donors. The study was designed to test whether signatures of past pathogen exposure could be identified by cataloging public T cell receptors. The study profiled the T cell repertoires of under 700 subjects by immunosequencing and related them to cytomegalovirus serostatus. Besides the first cohort of 666 subjects, a separate validation cohort made up of some 110 different subjects was used. The study combined high-throughput TCR immunosequencing, statistical association of individual TCRs with disease status, and machine learning to predict cytomegalovirus infection status. To study patterns of TCR occurrence, a later analysis re-analyzed previously published TCR beta repertoires from several hundred donors and added high-resolution HLA genotyping. The later analysis used no new phenotypic data to find candidate immune exposures, relying instead on TCR beta sequences and their occurrence across donors. An earlier analysis of around 580 of the donors used high-throughput TCR beta sequencing to judge whether each TCR beta V gene segment behaved as functional or pseudogenic. Donor age, sex, ethnicity and CMV serostatus were compiled alongside the repertoire data. A later genetic analysis used genome-wide SNP genotypes for about 65% of the 666 donors, treating that subset as a discovery cohort. All discovery cohort repertoires had been generated using a single sequencing platform. Both class I and class II loci were covered by HLA typing, at four-digit resolution. The number of typed donors differed by locus: about 629-630 for A, B, C, DRB1 and DQB1; 500 to 550 for DQA1; 600 to 610 for DPA1; and approximately 450 for DPB1. Because of strong linkage in the cohort, 5 or 6 DR-DQ haplotypes were treated as single units for association and clustering. On average, roughly 240,000 unique TCR beta nucleotide sequences were sequenced per donor among about 400 genotyped donors of the cohort, with roughly a sixth of those sequences being non-productive. Here is what the overall study found, with its caveats: Correlated functional status among segregating V segments might be attributable to linkage disequilibrium, but an unknown experimental factor could not be ruled out. A later analysis reported that several top co-occurrence clusters appeared linked to parvovirus B19, influenza, CMV and Epstein-Barr virus. According to a later analysis, TCR association rates differed among HLA loci, with DRB1 alleles showing the most associated TCRs and HLA-C alleles showing the fewest. Because counts were too low, about 18 rarely observed V segments, including chromosome 9 orphons, were excluded from the earlier analysis of about 500 of the donors. According to a later analysis, most CMV-associated TCR beta chains appeared to be HLA-restricted, and the HLA associations seemed to be driven largely by CMV exposure. A later genetic analysis reported fewer N-insertions in productive TCRs among donors in an Asian-associated ancestry cluster than the approximately 670-donor mean. A group of highly shared sequence variants was considered likely to be a technical artifact of the sequencing pipeline. An earlier analysis of 587 of the donors showed that most TCR beta V segments appeared in productive rearrangements either about 87% or about 30% of the time, which broadly matched IMGT annotations. Because HLA typing was missing for some donors at each locus, association tests included only the typed subset. Sequencing depth was assumed to be roughly uniform across donors in the presence/absence analyses, though that assumption may not hold. Specific HLA alleles were associated with around 18,000 TCR beta sequences at a false discovery rate of 0.05 in a later analysis. V-gene and J-gene trimming of TCR beta chains was associated with a missense DCLRE1C variant in a later genetic analysis, and the association was replicated in an independent cohort. When HLA alleles, especially DR and DQ, strongly co-occurred, TCR associations were difficult to assign to individual alleles. This cohort had only TCR beta chains sequenced, and the lack of alpha or paired-chain data limited which features could be detected. The classifier was reported to diagnose cytomegalovirus status with high specificity and sensitivity in both the original and validation cohorts. CMV serostatus was the only immune exposure information available for the cohort. The authors suggested that the approach could potentially be generalized to other disease states and immunological phenotypes. Across donors, most TCR sequences were observed very rarely, whereas some public TCRs were present in many individuals. Compared with equally common non-associated chains, HLA-associated TCR beta chains in a later analysis were more clonally expanded and had lower generation probabilities. A further reported finding was that TCR beta sequences accurately predicted the HLA-A and HLA-B alleles for most subjects in the first cohort. The study listed approximately 150 TCR beta chains as associated with cytomegalovirus. Three of the identified cytomegalovirus-associated TCR beta chains were confirmed in vitro to be specific for cytomegalovirus antigens. Some IMGT-functional V segments, including TRBV6-2 and TRBV6-3, could not be distinguished by the 87-base-pair reads and were therefore excluded.

In total, approximately 610 healthy bone marrow donors made up the cohort. At the time of sampling, all cohort members were nominally healthy, though unrecorded immune exposures were likely present. The donor tested CMV seropositive, placing the donor among the approximately 310 seropositive members of the cohort. A peripheral blood sample was provided by each donor, and peripheral blood mononuclear cells were used for TCR beta sequencing. The Qiagen DNeasy Blood Extraction Kit was used to extract genomic DNA from the blood cell samples. Library creation used the immunoSEQ multiplex PCR assay. For the multiplex PCR, a mixture combining 60 forward primers for TCR Vbeta segments and 13 reverse primers for TCR Jbeta segments was used. The CDR3 region of rearranged TCR beta genes was amplified from genomic DNA by a multiplex PCR assay. The amplified TCR beta libraries were sequenced on the Illumina HiSeq System as 87-base-pair reads. As for the original processing: In a later analysis, some 80 million unique TCR beta chains were counted across the 500 to 850 repertoires, and some 10 million of these chains were shared by at least two donors. A nearest-neighbor algorithm error-corrected the raw reads and collapsed the reads into unique sequences, merging closely related sequences to remove PCR and sequencing errors. To assign V, D and J gene segments, CDR3 sequences were aligned to IMGT reference sequences. For a sequence to be retained, a match of at least six nucleotides to both a V gene segment and a J gene segment was required. Rearrangements were called productive when the CDR3 lacked stop codons and stayed in frame with V and J; all others were non-productive. CDR3 was defined according to IMGT convention as the region running from the second conserved V-encoded cysteine to the conserved J-encoded phenylalanine. In an earlier analysis of 550 to 650 of the donors, sequences lacking an unambiguous match to a single V gene segment were excluded. An earlier analysis of almost 600 of the donors classified V segments as functional when productive rearrangements were above 56.7% and as segregating when the standard deviation between donors was above 5%. To diagnose cytomegalovirus status from the catalog of TCR beta chain sequences, a statistical classification framework was built. A later analysis assigned V and J genes by comparing TCR nucleotide sequences with IMGT/GENE-DB human TR gene sequences. A later analysis assigned CDR3 sequences and most-parsimonious VDJ recombination scenarios with the TCRdist pipeline. In a later analysis, each TCR beta chain was defined by its CDR3 amino acid sequence together with its V-gene family, and reads without a unique V-gene family were excluded. In a later analysis, 450 to 600 highly shared, low-generation-probability nucleotide sequences were removed to address suspected cross-contamination and a sequencing artifact. In a later analysis, a clonal expansion index was calculated for each public chain from normalized within-repertoire ranks of inferred template counts. A later analysis computed generation probabilities with a VDJ recombination model fitted to out-of-frame rearrangements, and checked the results against IGoR. In a later analysis, TCR-TCR, TCR-HLA and TCR-CMV co-occurrence was scored with hypergeometric tests, and a repertoire-size bias correction was applied to TCR pairs. False discovery rates were estimated in a later analysis by permuting HLA or CMV assignments 20 times. In a later analysis, co-occurring TCRs were grouped using DBSCAN, with TCRdist sequence similarity added in when clustering inside HLA-allele-positive subsets. Repertoires with fewer than 30,000 or more than 120,000 public chains, plus five repertoires with anomalous nucleotide sharing, were excluded from co-occurrence clustering. TCRdb took this table from immuneACCESS and kept in-frame rearrangements with V and J called. Such tables lack part of the clones; where checked against another copy, unresolved V genes explain under half of the gap, and the rest is unexplained. The D gene and trimming were derived from the DNA, and the V and J assignments and clone size from that table. The sample profile shows about 300,000 clones; more than 80% of them were found once. Around 4.2% of the sample is held by the ten biggest clonotypes.

The receptor comes from a man aged 35-49 years in good health and CMV-seropositive. The sample taken for sequencing was PBMCs. Rearrangement joined TRBV7-8 to TRBJ2-3; 9 bases in the middle match TRBD2. The nucleotides read TGTGCCAGCAGCTCGGGGGCGGGACTAGCATCAGATACGCAGTATTTT. It is translated as CASSSGAGLASDTQYF.